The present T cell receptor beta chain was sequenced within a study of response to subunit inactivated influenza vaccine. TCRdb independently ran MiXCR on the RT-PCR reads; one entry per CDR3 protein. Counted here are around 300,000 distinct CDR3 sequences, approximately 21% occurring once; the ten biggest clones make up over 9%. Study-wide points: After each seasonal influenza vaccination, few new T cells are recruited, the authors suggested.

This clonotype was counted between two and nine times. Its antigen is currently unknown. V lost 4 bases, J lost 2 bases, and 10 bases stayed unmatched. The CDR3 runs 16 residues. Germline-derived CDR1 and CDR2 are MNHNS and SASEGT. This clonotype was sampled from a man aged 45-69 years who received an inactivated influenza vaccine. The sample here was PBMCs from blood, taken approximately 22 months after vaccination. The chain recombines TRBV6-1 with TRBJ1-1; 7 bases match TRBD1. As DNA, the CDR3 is TGTGCCAGCAGTGGTGCTCCCGGGACAGTTAACACTGAAGCTTTCTTT. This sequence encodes CASSGAPGTVNTEAFF.